This T cell receptor (beta chain) was sequenced during a study of Ad26.COV2.S vaccination and SARS-CoV-2 variants. Documented treatment: 19 received Ad26.COV2.S at low or high dose, single or two shots; about 5 received placebo; per-sample allocation not given. Collection of samples fell on day 63 after the first vaccine or placebo injection. Remarks on this clone: The antigen remains undetermined.

Study-level findings and limits: Placebo recipients and vaccine recipients were similar in non-spike TCR breadth.

Clones were sequenced by immunoSEQ multiplex PCR, and TCRdb holds only the in-frame ones, with some missing. The sample yields fewer than 400,000 clones, around 83% seen once. Sample: peripheral blood, taken in a trial of Ad26.COV2.S vaccine versus placebo. The clonotype was recovered from a person aged 18 to 59 who received the Ad26.COV2.S COVID-19 vaccine or a placebo.

In DNA, the CDR3 is TGTGCCAGCAATAGAATCAAGGGGACTGAAGCTTTCTTT. As protein: CASNRIKGTEAFF. The V and J genes are TRBV2 and TRBJ1-1, with D possibly being TRBD1 (5 bases). The CDR3 has 13 amino acids. CDR1 and CDR2 (germline): SNHLY, FYNNEI. Trimming pared 7 bases from V and 5 bases from J, leaving 14 bases between. The complete variable domain, with remaining parts taken from reference TRBV2 and TRBJ1-1, reads EPEVTQTPSHQVTQMGQEVILRCVPISNHLYFYWYRQILGQKVEFLVSFYNNEISEKSEIFDDQFSVERPDGSNFTLKIRSTKLEDSAMYFCASNRIKGTEAFFGQGTRLTVV.